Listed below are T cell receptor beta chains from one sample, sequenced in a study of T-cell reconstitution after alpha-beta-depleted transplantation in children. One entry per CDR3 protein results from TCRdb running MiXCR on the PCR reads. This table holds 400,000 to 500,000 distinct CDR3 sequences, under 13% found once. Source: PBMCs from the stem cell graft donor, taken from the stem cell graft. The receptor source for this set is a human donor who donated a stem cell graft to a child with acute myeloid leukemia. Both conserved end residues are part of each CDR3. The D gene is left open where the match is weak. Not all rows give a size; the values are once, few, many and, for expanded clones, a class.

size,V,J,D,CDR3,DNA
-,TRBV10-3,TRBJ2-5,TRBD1,CAISRTGEGQETQYF,TGTGCCATCAGTCGGACAGGAGAAGGCCAAGAGACCCAGTACTTC
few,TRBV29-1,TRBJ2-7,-,CSVEWSGSGYEQYF,TGCAGCGTTGAATGGTCCGGGAGCGGGTACGAGCAGTACTTC
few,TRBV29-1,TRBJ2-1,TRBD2,CSVAGLAGVYEQFF,TGCAGCGTCGCGGGACTAGCGGGAGTCTATGAGCAGTTCTTC
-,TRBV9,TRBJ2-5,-,CASSVGPSGQRYQETQYF,TGTGCCAGCAGCGTAGGCCCCTCGGGGCAGCGGTACCAAGAGACCCAGTACTTC
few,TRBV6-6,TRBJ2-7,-,CASGVGNREQYF,TGTGCCAGCGGTGTTGGTAATCGGGAGCAGTACTTC
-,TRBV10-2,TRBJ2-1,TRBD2,CASSLAGDEQFF,TGCGCCAGCAGTTTAGCGGGGGATGAGCAGTTCTTC
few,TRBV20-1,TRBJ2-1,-,CSASRWDAIELSNEQFF,TGCAGTGCTAGTAGATGGGACGCCATCGAGTTGAGCAATGAGCAGTTCTTC
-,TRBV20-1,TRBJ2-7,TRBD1,CSASFLDRGEQYF,TGCAGTGCTTCCTTCCTGGACAGGGGCGAGCAGTACTTC
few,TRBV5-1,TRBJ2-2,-,CASSLQGTTGELFF,TGCGCCAGCAGCTTGCAAGGGACCACCGGGGAGCTGTTTTTT
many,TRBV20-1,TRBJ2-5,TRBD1,CSASGDREETQYF,TGCAGTGCTAGTGGGGACAGAGAAGAGACCCAGTACTTC
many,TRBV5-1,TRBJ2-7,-,CASSRDNVYEQYF,TGCGCCAGCAGCCGGGACAACGTCTACGAGCAGTACTTC
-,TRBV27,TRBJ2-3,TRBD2,CASSPSSGRVSDTQYF,TGTGCCAGCAGTCCTTCTAGCGGGAGGGTGTCAGATACGCAGTATTTT
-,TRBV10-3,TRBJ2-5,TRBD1,CAISIPSGGLETQYF,TGTGCCATCAGCATACCTTCAGGGGGATTAGAGACCCAGTACTTC
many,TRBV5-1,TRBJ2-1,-,CASSSPGLRYNEQFF,TGCGCCAGCAGCTCTCCGGGACTCCGGTACAATGAGCAGTTCTTC
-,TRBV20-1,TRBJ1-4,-,CSALRGGPGEKLFF,TGCAGTGCTCTAAGGGGGGGGCCGGGTGAAAAACTGTTTTTT
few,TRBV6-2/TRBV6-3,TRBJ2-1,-,CASSYPPDWDNEQFF,TGTGCCAGCAGTTACCCTCCCGACTGGGACAATGAGCAGTTCTTC
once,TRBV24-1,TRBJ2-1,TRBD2,CATSDLSGEGEQFF,TGTGCCACCAGTGATTTGTCCGGGGAGGGTGAGCAGTTCTTC
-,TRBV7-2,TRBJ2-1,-,CASRKISGQVSYNEQFF,TGTGCCAGCAGGAAAATTAGCGGCCAGGTATCCTACAATGAGCAGTTCTTC
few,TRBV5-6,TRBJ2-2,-,CASSSLAGSGELFF,TGTGCCAGCAGCTCATTGGCAGGGAGCGGGGAGCTGTTTTTT
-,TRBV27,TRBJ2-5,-,CASSITGSGQETQYF,TGTGCCAGCAGCATTACAGGGAGCGGGCAAGAGACCCAGTACTTC
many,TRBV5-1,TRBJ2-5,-,CASSLDTTQETQYF,TGCGCCAGCAGCTTGGATACTACCCAAGAGACCCAGTACTTC
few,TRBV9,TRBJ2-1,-,CASSTRPDNEQFF,TGTGCCAGCAGCACCAGGCCCGACAATGAGCAGTTCTTC
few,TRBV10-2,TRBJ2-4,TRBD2,CASSTTSGGNIQYF,TGCGCCAGCAGCACTACTAGCGGGGGAAACATTCAGTACTTC
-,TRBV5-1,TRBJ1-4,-,CASSLAVGEKLFF,TGCGCCAGCAGCTTGGCGGTGGGCGAAAAACTGTTTTTT
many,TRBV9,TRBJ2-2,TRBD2,CASSAGLAGVTGELFF,TGTGCCAGCAGCGCGGGACTAGCGGGAGTCACCGGGGAGCTGTTTTTT
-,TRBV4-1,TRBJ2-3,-,CASSQDLRGTQYF,TGCGCCAGCAGCCAAGACCTAAGGGGTACGCAGTATTTT
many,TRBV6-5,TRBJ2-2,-,CASSYSSDGELFF,TGTGCCAGCAGTTACTCGTCTGACGGGGAGCTGTTTTTT
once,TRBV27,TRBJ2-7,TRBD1,CASKNRDSSYEQYF,TGTGCCAGCAAAAACCGGGACAGCTCCTACGAGCAGTACTTC
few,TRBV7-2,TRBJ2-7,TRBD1,CASSTGVNYEQYF,TGTGCCAGCAGTACAGGGGTAAACTACGAGCAGTACTTC
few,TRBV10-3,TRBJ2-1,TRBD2,CAISGRGLAEYNEQFF,TGTGCCATCAGTGGTCGGGGACTAGCAGAATACAATGAGCAGTTCTTC
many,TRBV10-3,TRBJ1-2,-,CAIRNGLGDYGYTF,TGTGCCATCAGGAACGGCCTCGGGGACTATGGCTACACCTTC
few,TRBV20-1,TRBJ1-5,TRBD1,CSASFGTGSNQPQHF,TGCAGTGCCTCGTTCGGGACAGGTAGCAATCAGCCCCAGCATTTT
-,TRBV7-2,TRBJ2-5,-,CASSLVGAETQYF,TGTGCCAGCAGCTTAGTGGGTGCGGAGACCCAGTACTTC
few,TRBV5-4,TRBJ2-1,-,CASSLGDGQGRNEQFF,TGTGCCAGCAGCTTGGGGGACGGTCAGGGGAGAAATGAGCAGTTCTTC
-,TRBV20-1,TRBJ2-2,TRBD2,CSASGRASGELFF,TGCAGTGCTAGCGGGAGGGCCTCCGGGGAGCTGTTTTTT
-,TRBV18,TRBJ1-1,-,CASSPLGSLFGAEAFF,TGTGCCAGCTCACCGCTCGGCAGCTTATTCGGCGCTGAAGCTTTCTTT
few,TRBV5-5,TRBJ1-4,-,CASSARELGDEKLFF,TGTGCCAGCAGCGCCCGGGAGCTGGGGGATGAAAAACTGTTTTTT
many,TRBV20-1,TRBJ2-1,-,CSAPSLRTSYNEQFF,TGCAGTGCCCCCTCTTTGCGGACCTCCTACAATGAGCAGTTCTTC
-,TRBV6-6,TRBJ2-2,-,CASSSYTGELFF,TGTGCCAGCAGTTCCTACACCGGGGAGCTGTTTTTT
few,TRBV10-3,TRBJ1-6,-,CATIPGRNSPLHF,TGTGCCACCATCCCGGGGCGGAATTCACCCCTCCACTTT
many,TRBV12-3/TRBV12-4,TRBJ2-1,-,CASSSYRDFYNEQFF,TGTGCCAGCAGTAGCTACCGGGACTTTTACAATGAGCAGTTCTTC
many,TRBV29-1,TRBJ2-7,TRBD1,CSATGGQYEQYF,TGCAGTGCAACAGGGGGTCAATACGAGCAGTACTTC
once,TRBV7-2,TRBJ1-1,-,CASSMRVNPEAFF,TGTGCCAGCTCGATGAGGGTTAACCCTGAAGCTTTCTTT
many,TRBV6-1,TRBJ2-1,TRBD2,CASSNSGGAHNEQFF,TGTGCCAGCAGTAATAGCGGGGGGGCCCACAATGAGCAGTTCTTC
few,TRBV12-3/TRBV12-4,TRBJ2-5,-,CASSLGVQRETQYF,TGTGCCAGCAGTTTAGGGGTCCAACGGGAGACCCAGTACTTC
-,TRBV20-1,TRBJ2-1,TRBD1,CSASTGDNEQFF,TGCAGTGCTAGCACAGGGGATAATGAGCAGTTCTTC
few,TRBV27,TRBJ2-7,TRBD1,CASSTPGQGGYEQYF,TGTGCCAGCAGTACACCGGGACAGGGGGGGTACGAGCAGTACTTC
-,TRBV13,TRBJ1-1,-,CASSVSTTEAFF,TGTGCCAGCAGCGTAAGTACCACTGAAGCTTTCTTT